The 11 T cell receptor beta chains below all came from one sample that was sequenced in a study of molecular identifiers for immune sequencing clone quantification (dated by TCRdb to the late 2010s). The library relied on PCR. TCRdb records Illumina HiSeq 4000 as the sequencer. TCRdb reanalyzed the raw reads on its own, using fastp at Q25 for trimming and MiXCR for clone calling, and kept in-frame beta chains. Here each entry gathers all rows of one CDR3 protein and keeps the most common genes and DNA. The sample profile shows 350,000 or so distinct CDR3 sequences; about a fifth of them were found once. The ten largest clones take up over 0.7% of the sample. Sequencing was done on a sample of naive CD8+ T cells from blood, with Jurkat cell RNA spiked in. The sample's cell subset or site label, decoded: FACS-sorted CD8+CD4-CCR7+CD45RA+ naive T cells. These receptors all stem from a human donor in good health. Some libraries in this study had Jurkat cell RNA spiked in.

This clonotype was detected ten times or more. A read error may account for a junction end that differs from germline. The chain links TRBV12-3 or TRBV12-4 to TRBJ1-5; D may be TRBD1 (5 bases). The CDR3 is 13 amino acids. The CDR3 is CASRLGVNQPQHF. In DNA, the CDR3 is TGTGCCAGCAGATTAGGGGTTAATCAGCCCCAGCATTTT.

The chain is built from TRBV20-1 and TRBJ2-7; no reliable D call. The CDR3 is 13 amino acids. Germline V gene sequence: CDR1 DFQATT, CDR2 SNEGSKA (reference sequence). V gave up 0 bases and J gave up 3 bases, with 9 bases separating them. The DNA of the CDR3 is TGCAGTGCTAGAGAGGGCCCTTACTACGAGCAGTACTTC. Amino acid sequence: CSAREGPYYEQYF.

This clonotype was seen a handful of times. The chain employs TRBV27 and TRBJ1-4; 9 bases line up with TRBD1. The junction had 4 bases not matched to a gene; V was cut back by 6 bases and J by 5 bases. The CDR3 is 14 residues long. Per germline, CDR1 MNHEY and CDR2 SMNVEV (reference sequence). DNA for the CDR3: TGTGCCAGCAGATTGACAGGGGGGAATGAAAAACTGTTTTTT. Translating it yields CASRLTGGNEKLFF.

This clonotype has at least ten counts. The V gene is TRBV28, the J gene TRBJ1-4; D uncertain. V was pared by 8 bases and J by 4 bases, with 14 bases between. The CDR3 consists of 14 residues. The germline V gene has CDR1 MDHEN and CDR2 SYDVKM. CDR3 residues: CASGTARFNEKLFF. Written as DNA, the CDR3 is TGTGCCAGCGGAACGGCTCGGTTTAATGAAAAACTGTTTTTT.

The V call is TRBV6-5, the J call TRBJ2-6, with a weak D call TRBD1 (5 bases). V was cut by 4 bases and J by 1 base, with 8 bases left in between. The V gene's germline CDR1 is MNHEY and CDR2 SVGAGI. CDR3 length equals 15 residues. The CDR3 protein is CASSSQVSGANVLTF. In DNA, the CDR3 is TGTGCCAGCAGTTCACAGGTATCTGGGGCCAACGTCCTGACTTTC.

This clonotype was detected ten times or more. The chain employs TRBV4-1 and TRBJ1-1; D unclear. CDR1 is MGHRA, CDR2 YSYEKL, per germline. With 2 bases removed from V and 5 bases from J, the gap between germline ends came to 9 bases. The CDR3 consists of 13 residues. The CDR3 coding sequence is TGCGCCAGCAGCCAAAATACCGCAACTGAAGCTTTCTTT. This translates into CASSQNTATEAFF.

This clonotype was observed many times. The rearrangement joins TRBV29-1 to TRBJ2-2; tentatively, D is TRBD2 (5 bases). CDR1 and CDR2 from the germline V gene are SQVTM and ANQGSEA. The CDR3 length is 11 residues. Trimming cost V 7 bases and J 4 bases, with 7 bases left between them. CDR3 in DNA: TGCAGCGCCCGGGGCACCGGGGAGCTGTTTTTT. It codes for CSARGTGELFF.

Comments on this clonotype: A read error may be the cause here, since a much bigger clone is one base away. This sequence joins TRBV4-1 and TRBJ1-2, with D possibly matching TRBD1 (5 bases). The V end lost 1 base, the J end lost 4 bases, and 16 bases lay between the germline ends. In germline, CDR1 is MGHRA, CDR2 YSYEKL. The CDR3 has 16 amino acids. CDR3 DNA: TGCGCCAGCAGCCAAGTCACGCAGGGTCTGTCCTATGGCTACACCTTC. Encoded protein: CASSQVTQGLSYGYTF.

This clonotype was found a few times. This CDR3 is CASSYGRSEAFF. CDR3 sequence (DNA): TGTGCCAGCAGTTATGGGAGGTCTGAAGCTTTCTTT. The chain is built from TRBV6-5 and TRBJ1-1; D is unclear. CDR1 is MNHEY and CDR2 is SVGAGI in the germline V gene. Deletions cut 3 bases from V and 6 bases from J, with 8 bases between. The length of the CDR3 is 12 residues.

This clonotype has at least ten counts. V usage is TRBV27 and J usage is TRBJ2-7, with TRBD1 as a possible D gene (5 bases). Germline CDR1 is MNHEY and CDR2 is SMNVEV (reference sequence). The CDR3 runs 14 residues. The V gene lost 7 bases and the J gene lost 4 bases, with 17 bases spanning the gap. The CDR3, as DNA: TGTGCCAGCAACCCTCGACAGAATTTATACGAGCAGTACTTC. Translating gives CASNPRQNLYEQYF.

Details on this clonotype: A single base separates this from a much larger clone, so it may be a read error. The CDR3 DNA follows: TGCGCCAGCACCCCCGGGGCAGGGTATGGCAATGAGCAGTTCTTC. Its translation is CASTPGAGYGNEQFF. J is TRBJ2-1 and V is TRBV5-1; D might be TRBD1 or TRBD2, each matching 5 bases. CDR3 length: 15 amino acids. V was shortened by 6 bases and J by 6 bases, with 19 bases between the two germline ends. Germline V gene lookup returns CDR1 SGHRS and CDR2 YFSETQ.